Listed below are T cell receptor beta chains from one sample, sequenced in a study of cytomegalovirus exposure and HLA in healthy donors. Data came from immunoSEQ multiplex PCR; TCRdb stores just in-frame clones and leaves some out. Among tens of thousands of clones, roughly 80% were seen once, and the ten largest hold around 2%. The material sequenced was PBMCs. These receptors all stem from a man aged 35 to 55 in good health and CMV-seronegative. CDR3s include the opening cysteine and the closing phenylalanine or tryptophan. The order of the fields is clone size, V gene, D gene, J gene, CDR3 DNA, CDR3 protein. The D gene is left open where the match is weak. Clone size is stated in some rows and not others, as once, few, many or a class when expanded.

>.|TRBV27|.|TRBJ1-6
TGTGCCAGCAGTTTCTCTGGAGGGTCCCAAAATTCACCCCTCCACTTT
CASSFSGGSQNSPLHF
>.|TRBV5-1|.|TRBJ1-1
TGCGCCAGCAGCTTAGGGGATGACACTGAAGCTTTCTTT
CASSLGDDTEAFF
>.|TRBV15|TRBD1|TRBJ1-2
TGTGCCACCAGCAGAGAAGCGCGATCCGACAGGGGGGATGGCTACACCTTC
CATSREARSDRGDGYTF
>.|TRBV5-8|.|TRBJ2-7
TGTGCCAGCAGCCCAACCTACGAGCAGTACTTC
CASSPTYEQYF
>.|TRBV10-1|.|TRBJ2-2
TGCGCCAGCAGTGAGTCGCTGGGGGGTTCCACCGGGGAGCTGTTTTTT
CASSESLGGSTGELFF
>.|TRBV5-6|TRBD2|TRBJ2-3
TGTGCCAGCAGCTTGGAGACTAGCGGCACAGATACGCAGTATTTT
CASSLETSGTDTQYF
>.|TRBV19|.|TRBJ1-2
TGTGCCAGCCTGGGGGGGTTCTATGGCTACACCTTC
CASLGGFYGYTF
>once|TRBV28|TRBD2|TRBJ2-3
TGTGCCAGCAGTTTCCCAACTAGCGGGGGGGCAGATACGCAGTATTTT
CASSFPTSGGADTQYF
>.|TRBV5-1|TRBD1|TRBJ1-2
TGCGCCAGCAGCTTGGCCTGGGACAGGGCGAGTGGCTACACCTTC
CASSLAWDRASGYTF
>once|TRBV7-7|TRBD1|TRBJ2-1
TGTGCTAGCAGCTTAGACGACAGGGCCCACGCCGATGAGCAGTTCTTC
CASSLDDRAHADEQFF
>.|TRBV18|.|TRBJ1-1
TGTGCCAGCTCACTACAGACAGGCAACACTGAAGCTTTCTTT
CASSLQTGNTEAFF
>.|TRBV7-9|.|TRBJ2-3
TGTGCCAGCAGCTCAGGCACAGATACGCAGTATTTT
CASSSGTDTQYF
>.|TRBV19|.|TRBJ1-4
TGTGCCAGTAGTATGGGGGCAGTGAGGGGTGAAAAACTGTTTTTT
CASSMGAVRGEKLFF
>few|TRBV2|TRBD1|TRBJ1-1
TGTGCCAGACACAGGGGGGGGACTGAAGCTTTCTTT
CARHRGGTEAFF
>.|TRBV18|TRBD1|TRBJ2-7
TGTGCCAGCTCACCACGACTCCTCGGGACAGGGATCGGGGAGCAGTACTTC
CASSPRLLGTGIGEQYF
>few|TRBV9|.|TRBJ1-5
TGTGCCAGCAGCGTAGCGGGGTATGGTCAGCCCCAGCATTTT
CASSVAGYGQPQHF
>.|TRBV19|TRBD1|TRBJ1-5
TGTGCCAGTAGTCGGGACAGGGGCGGCAATCAGCCCCAGCATTTT
CASSRDRGGNQPQHF
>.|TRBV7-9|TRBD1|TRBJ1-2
TGTGCCAGCAGCGCCCGAGGGGGCGCGGACTATGGCTACACCTTC
CASSARGGADYGYTF
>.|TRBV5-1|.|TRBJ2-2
TGCGCCAGCAGCGTGGCTCGGGAGAACACCGGGGAGCTGTTTTTT
CASSVARENTGELFF
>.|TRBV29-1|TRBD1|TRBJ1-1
TGCAGCGTTAAAAGACAGGGGAACACTGAAGCTTTCTTT
CSVKRQGNTEAFF
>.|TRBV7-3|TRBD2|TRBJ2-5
TGTGCCAGCAGCTTACTAGCGGGGGGGCAAGAGACCCAGTACTTC
CASSLLAGGQETQYF
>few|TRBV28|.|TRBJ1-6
TGTGCCAGCACGACAGACTCCTATAATTCACCCCTCCACTTT
CASTTDSYNSPLHF
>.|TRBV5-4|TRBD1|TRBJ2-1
TGTGCCAGCAGCTCGGGACAGGGGGTAAATGAGCAGTTCTTC
CASSSGQGVNEQFF
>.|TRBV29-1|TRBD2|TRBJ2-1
TGCAGCGTTTCCTCTGGACTAGCGGGTCGCTGGGGGAATGAGCAGTTCTTC
CSVSSGLAGRWGNEQFF
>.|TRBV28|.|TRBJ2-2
TGTGCCAGCACTATAGGGGGGGTCAGGAACACCGGGGAGCTGTTTTTT
CASTIGGVRNTGELFF
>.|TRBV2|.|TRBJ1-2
TGTGCCAGCAGGGACCTGGGGGCCCTTCATGGCTACACCTTC
CASRDLGALHGYTF
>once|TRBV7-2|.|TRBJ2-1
TGTGCCAGCGGTAGCGAGTACAATGAGCAGTTCTTC
CASGSEYNEQFF
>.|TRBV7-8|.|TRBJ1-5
TGTGCCAGCAGCTTAGATCCCTTTCAGCCCCAGCATTTT
CASSLDPFQPQHF
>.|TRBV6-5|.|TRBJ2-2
TGTGCCAGCAGTTACTCGAGGAGGGAGTCGTCCGGGGAGCTGTTTTTT
CASSYSRRESSGELFF
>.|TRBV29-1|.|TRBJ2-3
TGCAGCGTTGAGCCGGGACACACAGATACGCAGTATTTT
CSVEPGHTDTQYF
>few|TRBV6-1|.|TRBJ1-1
TGTGCCAGCAGAACCAGGGTGAACACTGAAGCTTTCTTT
CASRTRVNTEAFF
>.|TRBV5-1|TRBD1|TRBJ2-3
TGCGCCAGCAGCCTAGAAAGGACAGGGGGCTACACAGATACGCAGTATTTT
CASSLERTGGYTDTQYF
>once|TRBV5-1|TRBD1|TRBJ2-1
TGCGCCAGCAGCTTCGGGACAGGGGAAAGAGAGGAGCAGTTCTTC
CASSFGTGEREEQFF
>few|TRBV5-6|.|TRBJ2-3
TGTGCCAGCATTCGAGGTAGACTGAACGGAGATACGCAGTATTTT
CASIRGRLNGDTQYF
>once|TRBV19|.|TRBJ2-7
TGTGCCAGTAGTATCGAGGACAGATCCTACGAGCAGTACTTC
CASSIEDRSYEQYF
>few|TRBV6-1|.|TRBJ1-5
TGTGCCAGCAGCCCCGCTAAAGATCAGCCCCAGCATTTT
CASSPAKDQPQHF
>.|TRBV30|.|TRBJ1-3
TGTGCCTGGAGTGTACTGGTTGGAAACACCATATATTTT
CAWSVLVGNTIYF
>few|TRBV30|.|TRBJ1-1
TGTGCCTGGAGTGACAGGGTGAACACTGAAGCTTTCTTT
CAWSDRVNTEAFF
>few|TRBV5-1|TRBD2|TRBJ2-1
TGCGCCAGCAGCCTCCTCCCGACTAGCGGAAGGGGGAATGAGCAGTTCTTC
CASSLLPTSGRGNEQFF
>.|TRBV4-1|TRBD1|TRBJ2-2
TGCGCCAGCAGCCGTCTACCGGGACAGCTGAACACCGGGGAGCTGTTTTTT
CASSRLPGQLNTGELFF
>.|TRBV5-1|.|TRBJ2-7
TGCGCCAGCAGCCCCTATGCCAACTCCTACGAGCAGTACTTC
CASSPYANSYEQYF
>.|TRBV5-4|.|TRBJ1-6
TGTGCCAGCAGCTTGGATTGGGGGGGCCGGAGGGATTCACCCCTCCACTTT
CASSLDWGGRRDSPLHF
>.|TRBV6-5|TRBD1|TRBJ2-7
TGTGCCAGCAGTTCGGGACAGCTAACCTACGAGCAGTACTTC
CASSSGQLTYEQYF
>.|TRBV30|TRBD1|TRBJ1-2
TGTGCCTGGAGTGTCCCCGAGACAGGGTACGTCGGCTACACCTTC
CAWSVPETGYVGYTF
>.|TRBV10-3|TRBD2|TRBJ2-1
TGTGCCATCAGTGATGTTAAACCGGGAGCGGGGGGTCGCAATGAGCAGTTCTTC
CAISDVKPGAGGRNEQFF